This T cell receptor beta chain appears in the sequencing data of a study of shared clonotypes between healthy human individuals. CD45RO-negative, CCR7-positively selected cells formed the naive CD8 fraction, excluding terminally differentiated effector memory CD45RA+ cells. Trimming removed 8 bases from V and 1 base from J, with 13 bases in between. This CDR3 has 14 amino acids. Germline V gene lookup returns CDR1 MDHEN and CDR2 SYDVKM. Data came from immunoSEQ multiplex PCR; TCRdb stores just in-frame clones and leaves some out. The data show about 750,000 clones, 80% to 95% seen once. The origin of this receptor is a man in his thirties or forties in good health. The sample comprised naive CD8+ T cells sorted from blood. V usage is TRBV28 and J usage is TRBJ2-3; unclear D gene. The CDR3 DNA is TGTGCCAGCCGACTGGACGATGGCACAGATACGCAGTATTTT. Encoded protein: CASRLDDGTDTQYF. The full variable domain, rest sourced from reference TRBV28 and TRBJ2-3, is DVKVTQSSRYLVKRTGEKVFLECVQDMDHENMFWYRQDPGLGLRLIYFSYDVKMKEKGDIPEGYSVSREKKERFSLILESASTNQTSMYLCASRLDDGTDTQYFGPGTRLTVL.